The TCR beta chain under discussion was sequenced for a study of Ad26.COV2.S vaccination and SARS-CoV-2 variants. As for the study in general: COV1001, an Ad26.COV2.S trial, supplied this vaccine-arm donor.

Profiling relied on immunoSEQ multiplex PCR, and the TCRdb table lists in-frame clones only, not all of them. The repertoire has roughly 350,000 clones, about 89% of them found once; the top ten carry roughly 4.8%. The CDR3 sequence is 16 residues long. Germline CDR1 MNHNS, CDR2 SASEGT. V lost 3 bases, J lost 0 bases, and 13 bases lay in between. Treatment defined: around 19 received Ad26.COV2.S at low or high dose, single or two shots; roughly five received placebo; per-sample allocation not given. The investigators took samples on day 63 after the first vaccine or placebo injection. The chain is built from TRBV6-1 and TRBJ2-3, with a weak D call TRBD1 (5 bases). The material sequenced was peripheral blood, taken in a trial of Ad26.COV2.S vaccine versus placebo. The source is a person aged 18 to 59 who received the Ad26.COV2.S COVID-19 vaccine or a placebo. CDR3 protein: CASSDGHLLSTDTQYF. CDR3 DNA sequence: TGTGCCAGCAGTGATGGACACCTTCTTAGCACAGATACGCAGTATTTT.